The 15 T cell receptor beta chains in this list originate from one sample, sequenced in a study of metastatic and nonmetastatic thyroid tumors. No treatment of any kind had been given to any patient before thyroid surgery. TCRdb re-analyzed the PCR reads using MiXCR. This sample has some 15,000 clones, with around 3.9% found just once. The sequencing input was tumor tissue. These receptors all stem from a female donor with papillary thyroid cancer or a benign thyroid nodule (not recorded which). Some clones in this sample may be carry-over from other donors' samples.

This chain uses TRBV28 with TRBJ2-3; 10 nucleotides agree with TRBD2. Germline loops: CDR1 MDHEN, CDR2 SYDVKM. The CDR3 runs to 15 residues. V lost 7 bases, J lost 6 bases, and 10 bases stayed unmatched. CDR3 protein: CASTGGLAGGDTQYF. In DNA, the CDR3 is TGTGCCAGCACCGGGGGCTTAGCGGGGGGTGATACGCAGTATTTT.

The chain has TRBV2 and TRBJ2-3; maybe TRBD2 (6 bases). The CDR3 length is 18 residues. V was shortened by 4 bases and J by 1 base, with 21 bases between the two germline ends. CDR1 is SNHLY and CDR2 is FYNNEI in the germline V gene. CDR3 sequence: CASSVDQVRGNGTDTQYF. In DNA form, the CDR3 reads TGTGCCAGCAGTGTCGACCAGGTGCGCGGGAACGGCACAGATACGCAGTATTTT.

In its sample, this clone ranks as medium-sized. V usage is TRBV28 and J usage is TRBJ2-1; D might be TRBD1 (5 bases). This CDR3 has 18 amino acids. Trimming cost V 2 bases and J 7 bases, with 24 bases left between them. Germline-derived CDR1 and CDR2 are MDHEN and SYDVKM. In DNA, the CDR3 is TGTGCCAGCAGTTTAGGTGAAGTGGGGCTACTCTCTCGGAATGAGCAGTTCTTC. It translates to CASSLGEVGLLSRNEQFF.

The J gene is TRBJ2-1, the V gene TRBV20-1, with D possibly TRBD2 on 5 matching bases. This CDR3 spans 12 amino acids. The germline V gene encodes CDR1 DFQATT and CDR2 SNEGSKA (reference sequence). Trimming stripped 5 bases from V and 3 bases from J, with 8 bases between. The DNA of the CDR3 is TGCAGTGCTCCCCGGGACTACAATGAGCAGTTCTTC. Amino acid sequence: CSAPRDYNEQFF.

This clone was seen only a few times. A junction end diverges from the germline sequence, so it may reflect a read error. The V and J genes are TRBV6-1 and TRBJ1-6; 7 bases line up with TRBD1. Germline loops: CDR1 MNHNS, CDR2 SASEGT. The CDR3 has 15 residues. The CDR3 DNA sequence: TGTGCCAGCAGGCCCCGGGACAGAGATAATTCACCCCTCCGCTTT. Translating gives CASRPRDRDNSPLRF.

The genes are TRBV20-1 and TRBJ2-7; possible D gene TRBD2, 6 bases. The CDR3 loop spans 14 amino acids. The germline V and J ends were trimmed by 4 bases and 0 bases, with 13 bases remaining between them. Germline CDR1 DFQATT, CDR2 SNEGSKA (reference sequence). CDR3 in amino acids: CSATGTGSSYEQYV. The CDR3 nucleotides read TGCAGTGCTACCGGGACCGGGAGCTCCTACGAGCAGTACGTC.

This clone was found a few times. V is TRBV9 and J is TRBJ1-1, with D perhaps matching TRBD1 (5 bases). The germline V gene encodes CDR1 SGDLS and CDR2 YYNGEE. This CDR3 has 14 residues. Between the trimmed V and J ends, which lost 0 bases and 6 bases, there was a span of 12 bases. The CDR3 here is CASSVVTGDAEAFF. In DNA form, the CDR3 reads TGTGCCAGCAGCGTAGTAACGGGGGATGCTGAAGCTTTCTTT.

The gene calls are TRBV2 and TRBJ2-2, with D maybe TRBD1 (6 bases). This CDR3 comprises 14 residues. In germline, CDR1 is SNHLY, CDR2 FYNNEI. Deletions cut 7 bases from V and 4 bases from J, with 13 bases between. As DNA, the CDR3 is TGTGCCAGCACGAGTGTAGGGGGCACCGGGGAGCTGTTTTTT. This gives the protein CASTSVGGTGELFF.

This clone was seen a few times. This chain connects TRBV27 to TRBJ1-2, with TRBD1 as a possible D gene (5 bases). This CDR3 spans 13 amino acids. The V end lost 2 bases, the J end lost 4 bases, and 8 bases lay between the germline ends. Per germline, CDR1 MNHEY and CDR2 SMNVEV (reference sequence). CDR3 coding DNA: TGTGCCAGCAGTTTAGGGCAGGGCTATGGCTACACCTTC. Protein sequence: CASSLGQGYGYTF.

The CDR3 DNA is TGTGCCAGCAGTGAAATCGAAGGGTCTGGCTCCTACGAGCAGTACTTC. Translated, it gives CASSEIEGSGSYEQYF. The chain employs TRBV6-1 and TRBJ2-7; D remains unclear. CDR1 and CDR2 from the germline V gene are MNHNS and SASEGT. This CDR3 has 16 amino acids. V lost 2 bases, J lost 0 bases, and 14 bases lay in between.

J is TRBJ2-7 and V is TRBV11-2; D gene uncertain. Per germline, CDR1 SGHAT and CDR2 FQNNGV. This CDR3 has 13 amino acids. Trimming shortened V by 5 bases and J by 3 bases, and 11 bases separated the two germline ends. CDR3 region: CASSPWWVYEQYF. The DNA of the CDR3 is TGTGCCAGCAGCCCATGGTGGGTCTACGAGCAGTACTTC.

The table lists this clone with a few counts. Mismatch with germline at one junction end may stem from a read error. This sample also contains other DNA sequences that code for the same CDR3. The V and J genes are TRBV19 and TRBJ1-1, with no clear D. The CDR3 extends over 17 amino acids. The germline V gene has CDR1 LNHDA and CDR2 SQIVND (reference sequence). The CDR3 region has the DNA TGTGCCAGTAGTATTTTAGGCTTAAGAGGAATGAACACTGAAGCCTTCTTT. Translating gives CASSILGLRGMNTEAFF.

The sample holds a few counts of this clone. This chain joins TRBV7-9 and TRBJ2-7; D possibly corresponds to TRBD1 (6 bases). Deletions cut 5 bases from V and 6 bases from J, with 14 bases between. Looked up from germline, CDR1 is SEHNR and CDR2 is FQNEAQ (reference sequence). The CDR3 consists of 13 residues. The CDR3, as DNA: TGTGCCAGCAGCACGGACAGTCTACGCGAGCAGTACTTC. Translating it yields CASSTDSLREQYF.

This clone has more than one count but fewer than ten. The V gene is TRBV6-1, the J gene TRBJ2-7; TRBD2 might be the D (6 bases). Germline V gene data show CDR1 as MNHNS and CDR2 as SASEGT. Trimming cost V 7 bases and J 5 bases, with 15 bases left between them. CDR3 size: 13 residues. CDR3 nucleotide sequence: TGTGCCAGCAACCCTGGAGGGGTCCACGAGCAGTACTTC. This sequence encodes CASNPGGVHEQYF.

This clone was detected a few times. V usage is TRBV28 and J usage is TRBJ2-7, with D perhaps assigned TRBD1 or TRBD2 (6 bases each). Trimming stripped 2 bases from V and 3 bases from J, with 17 bases between. The CDR3 consists of 16 residues. The germline V gene encodes CDR1 MDHEN and CDR2 SYDVKM. The CDR3 nucleotides read TGTGCCAGCAGTTTAATAGGGGGGCTACAAGACTACGAGCAGTACTTC. It encodes CASSLIGGLQDYEQYF.